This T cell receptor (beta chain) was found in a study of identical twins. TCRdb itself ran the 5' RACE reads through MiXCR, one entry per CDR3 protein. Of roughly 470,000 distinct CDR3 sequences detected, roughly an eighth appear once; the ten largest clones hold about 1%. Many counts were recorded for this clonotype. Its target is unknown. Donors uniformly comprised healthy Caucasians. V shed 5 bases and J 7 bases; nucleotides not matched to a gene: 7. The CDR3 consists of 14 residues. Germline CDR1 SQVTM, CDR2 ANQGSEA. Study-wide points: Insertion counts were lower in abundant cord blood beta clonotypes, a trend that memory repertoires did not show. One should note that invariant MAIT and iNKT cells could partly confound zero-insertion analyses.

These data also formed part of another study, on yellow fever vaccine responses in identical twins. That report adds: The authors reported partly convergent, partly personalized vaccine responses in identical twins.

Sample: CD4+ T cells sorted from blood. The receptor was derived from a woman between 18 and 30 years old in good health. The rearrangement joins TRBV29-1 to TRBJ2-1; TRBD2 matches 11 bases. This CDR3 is CSVSGLAAGNEQFF. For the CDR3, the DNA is TGCAGCGTTTCGGGACTAGCGGCGGGGAATGAGCAGTTCTTC.